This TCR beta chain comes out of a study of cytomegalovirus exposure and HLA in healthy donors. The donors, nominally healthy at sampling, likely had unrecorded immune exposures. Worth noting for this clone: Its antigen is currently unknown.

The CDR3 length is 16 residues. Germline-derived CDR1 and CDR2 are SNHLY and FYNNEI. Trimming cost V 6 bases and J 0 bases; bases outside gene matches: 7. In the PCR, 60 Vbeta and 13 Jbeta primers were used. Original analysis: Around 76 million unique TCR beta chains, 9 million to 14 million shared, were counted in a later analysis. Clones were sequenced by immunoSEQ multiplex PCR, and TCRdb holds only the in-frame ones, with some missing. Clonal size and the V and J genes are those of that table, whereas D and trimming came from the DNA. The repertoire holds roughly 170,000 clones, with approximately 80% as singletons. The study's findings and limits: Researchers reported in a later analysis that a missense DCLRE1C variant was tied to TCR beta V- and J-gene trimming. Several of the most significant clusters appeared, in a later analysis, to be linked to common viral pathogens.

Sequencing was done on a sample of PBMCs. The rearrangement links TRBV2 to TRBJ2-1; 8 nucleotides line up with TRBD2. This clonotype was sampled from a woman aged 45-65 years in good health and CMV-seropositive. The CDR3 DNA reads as TGTGCCAGCAGGGCCGGGAGGGCCCGCTCCTACAATGAGCAGTTCTTC. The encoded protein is CASRAGRARSYNEQFF.